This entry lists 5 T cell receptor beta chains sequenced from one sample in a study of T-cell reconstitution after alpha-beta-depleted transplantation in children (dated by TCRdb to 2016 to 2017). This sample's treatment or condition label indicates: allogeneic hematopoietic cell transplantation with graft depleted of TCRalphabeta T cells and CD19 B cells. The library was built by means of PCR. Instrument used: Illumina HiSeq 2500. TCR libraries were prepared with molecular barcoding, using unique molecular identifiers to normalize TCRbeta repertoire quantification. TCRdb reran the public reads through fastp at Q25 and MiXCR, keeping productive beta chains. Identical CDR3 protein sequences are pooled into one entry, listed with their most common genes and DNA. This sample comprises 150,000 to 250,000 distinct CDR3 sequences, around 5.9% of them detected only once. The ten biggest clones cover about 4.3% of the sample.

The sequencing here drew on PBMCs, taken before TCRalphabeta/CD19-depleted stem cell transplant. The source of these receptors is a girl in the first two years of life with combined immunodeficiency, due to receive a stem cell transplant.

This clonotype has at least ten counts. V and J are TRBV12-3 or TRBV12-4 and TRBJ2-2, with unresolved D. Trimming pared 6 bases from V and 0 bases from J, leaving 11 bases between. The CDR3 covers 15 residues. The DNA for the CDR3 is TGTGCCAGCAGCCAAAACAATGCGAACACCGGGGAGCTGTTTTTT. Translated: CASSQNNANTGELFF.

The DNA of the CDR3 is TGTGCCAGCAGCCCTGGACTAGCCTACTTTCTCAATGAGCAGTTCTTC. Translated, it gives CASSPGLAYFLNEQFF. The chain joins TRBV7-2 to TRBJ2-1; TRBD2 aligns across 8 bases. Germline trimming cut 5 bases from V and 6 bases from J; bases unmatched to any gene: 12. The CDR3 loop spans 16 amino acids. Per germline, CDR1 SGHTA and CDR2 FQGNSA.

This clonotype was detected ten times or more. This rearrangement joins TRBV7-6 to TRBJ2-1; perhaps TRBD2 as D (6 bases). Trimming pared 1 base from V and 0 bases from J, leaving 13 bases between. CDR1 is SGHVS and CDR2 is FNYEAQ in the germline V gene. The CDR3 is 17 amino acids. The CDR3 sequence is CASSLGEADSSYNEQFF. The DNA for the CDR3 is TGTGCCAGCAGCTTAGGGGAGGCGGATAGCTCCTACAATGAGCAGTTCTTC.

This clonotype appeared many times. The CDR3 bases are TGCAGTGCTAGAACCCGCGGGGTTTGGAATGAGCAGTTCTTC. It is translated as CSARTRGVWNEQFF. The rearrangement uses TRBV20-1 and TRBJ2-1; perhaps TRBD2 as D (6 bases). The germline V gene encodes CDR1 DFQATT and CDR2 SNEGSKA (reference sequence). Trimming shortened V by 2 bases and J by 7 bases, and 15 bases separated the two germline ends. CDR3 length: 14 amino acids.

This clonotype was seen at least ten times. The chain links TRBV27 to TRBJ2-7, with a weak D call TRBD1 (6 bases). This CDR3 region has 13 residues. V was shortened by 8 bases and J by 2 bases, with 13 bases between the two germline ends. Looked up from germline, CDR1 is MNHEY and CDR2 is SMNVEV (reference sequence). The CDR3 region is CASGTGNTYEQYF. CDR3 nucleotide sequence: TGTGCCAGCGGTACAGGGAACACCTACGAGCAGTACTTC.